These 7 T cell receptor beta chains came from one sample sequenced in a study of T cell changes during pregnancy in multiple sclerosis. Assay used: immunoSEQ multiplex PCR; TCRdb lists only in-frame clones, some missing. Among approximately 32,000 clones, roughly nine tenths were seen once, and the ten largest hold 8% to 11%. The starting material was CD8+ T cells from peripheral blood mononuclear cells, obtained in the second trimester of pregnancy. The receptor source for this set is a female donor with multiple sclerosis, enrolled in a pregnancy study.

J is TRBJ1-2 and V is TRBV28; the match to TRBD1 covers 9 bases. After removal of 3 bases from V and 0 bases from J, the junction contained 8 bases not matched to a gene. Germline CDR1 MDHEN, CDR2 SYDVKM. This CDR3 is 17 amino acids long. CDR3 amino acids: CASSFSTGGLANYGYTF. The CDR3 nucleotides are TGTGCCAGCAGTTTCTCGACAGGGGGTCTGGCTAACTATGGCTACACCTTC.

The J gene is TRBJ1-1, the V gene TRBV5-1; maybe TRBD1 (5 bases). The CDR3 loop spans 15 amino acids. Trimming took off 1 base at V and 1 base at J, with 11 bases between the two ends. Germline-derived CDR1 and CDR2 are SGHRS and YFSETQ. The CDR3 DNA follows: TGCGCCAGCAGCTTGAGTGGGGCCCCGAACACTGAAGCTTTCTTT. This encodes CASSLSGAPNTEAFF.

The V and J genes are TRBV9 and TRBJ1-2; D is unclear. Germline CDR1 SGDLS, CDR2 YYNGEE. Trimming took 3 bases from V and 6 from J, leaving 12 bases between them. The CDR3 consists of 13 residues. CDR3 bases: TGTGCCAGCAGCGGACCCCCGGGGAATGGCTACACCTTC. Translating it yields CASSGPPGNGYTF.

CDR3 sequence reads: CASKIGLAGYNEQYF. In DNA form, the CDR3 reads TGTGCCAGCAAAATTGGACTAGCGGGGTACAACGAGCAGTACTTC. The chain is built from TRBV27 and TRBJ2-7; 12 bases are a match to TRBD2. The CDR3 covers 15 residues. V shed 7 bases, J shed 5 bases, and the junction held 9 bases outside the gene matches. Germline CDR1 reads MNHEY; CDR2 reads SMNVEV (reference sequence).

This chain connects TRBV6-1 to TRBJ2-2, with a tentative D call TRBD1 (5 bases). Between the trimmed V and J ends, which lost 11 bases and 3 bases, there was a span of 19 bases. Germline loops: CDR1 MNHNS, CDR2 SASEGT. The CDR3 is 15 amino acids. The CDR3 coding sequence is TGTGCCGGCTCCCAGGGTCCCTGGGACACCGGGGAGCTGTTTTTT. Amino acids: CAGSQGPWDTGELFF.

This chain uses TRBV5-5 with TRBJ2-3, with 9 nucleotides matching TRBD2. The CDR3 is made up of 17 amino acids. The trim removed 2 bases at V and 0 bases at J, leaving 7 bases unmatched. CDR1 is SGHKS, CDR2 YYEKEE, per germline (reference sequence). CDR3 residues: CASSFSGGAASTDTQYF. The CDR3 region has the DNA TGTGCCAGCAGCTTTAGCGGGGGAGCGGCTAGCACAGATACGCAGTATTTT.

The chain couples TRBV11-2 to TRBJ2-5; possible D gene TRBD2, 6 bases. Trimming took 2 bases from V and 3 from J, leaving 10 bases between them. The V gene's germline CDR1 is SGHAT and CDR2 FQNNGV. The CDR3 totals 14 residues. CDR3 in DNA: TGTGCCAGCAGCTTATGGGGCGGGGAAGAGACCCAGTACTTC. This codes for CASSLWGGEETQYF.